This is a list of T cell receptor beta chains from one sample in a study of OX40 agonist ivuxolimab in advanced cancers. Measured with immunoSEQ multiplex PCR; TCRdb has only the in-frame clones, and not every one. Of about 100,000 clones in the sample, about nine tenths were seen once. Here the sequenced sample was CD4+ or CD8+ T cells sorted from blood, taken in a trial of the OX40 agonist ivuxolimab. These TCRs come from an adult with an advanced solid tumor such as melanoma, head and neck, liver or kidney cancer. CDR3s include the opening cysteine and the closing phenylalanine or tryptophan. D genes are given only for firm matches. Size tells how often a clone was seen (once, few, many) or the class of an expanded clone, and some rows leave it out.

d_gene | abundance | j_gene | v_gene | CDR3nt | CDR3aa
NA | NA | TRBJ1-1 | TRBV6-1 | TGTGCCAGCAGTGACTCGGGGGTAAACACTGAAGCTTTCTTT | CASSDSGVNTEAFF
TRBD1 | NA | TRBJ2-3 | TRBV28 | TGTGCCAGCAGTGAGGGACAGCCGGTGCGTACTTTT | CASSEGQPVRTF
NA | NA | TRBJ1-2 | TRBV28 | TGTGCCAGCAGTTTATTCAGAGGGGACTATGGCTACACCTTC | CASSLFRGDYGYTF
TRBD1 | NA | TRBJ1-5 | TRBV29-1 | TGCAGCGTTGAGGGGACAGGCTTCAATCAGCCCCAGCATTTT | CSVEGTGFNQPQHF
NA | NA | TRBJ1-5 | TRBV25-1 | TGCCCTACAGCAGCGGAGGGGTTTCAGCCCCAGCATTTT | CPTAAEGFQPQHF
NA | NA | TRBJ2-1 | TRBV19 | TGTGCCAGTAGTATGACCCTTGGGCCGAGGGCTACAAATGAGCAGTTCTTC | CASSMTLGPRATNEQFF
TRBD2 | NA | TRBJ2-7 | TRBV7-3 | TGTGCCAGCAGCTTTAGCGGGGGTGATATCTACGAGCAGTACTTC | CASSFSGGDIYEQYF
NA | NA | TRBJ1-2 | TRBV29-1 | TGCAGCGGTTGGATCAATAGGGACACCCACTATGGCTACACCTTC | CSGWINRDTHYGYTF
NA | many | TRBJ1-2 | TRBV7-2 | TGTGCCAGCAATTTAGGCCCCTATGGCTACACCTTC | CASNLGPYGYTF
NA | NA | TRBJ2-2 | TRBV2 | TGTGCCAGCAGATTTCTAGCGACGAACACCGGGGAGCTGTTTTTT | CASRFLATNTGELFF
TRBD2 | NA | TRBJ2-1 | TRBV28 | TGTGCCAGCAGTGGGACTAGTAAAGGTTCCAATGAGCAGTTCTTC | CASSGTSKGSNEQFF
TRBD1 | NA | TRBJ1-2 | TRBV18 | TGTGCCAGCTCAGCTACCCCGGACAGGGGTGGCTACACCTTC | CASSATPDRGGYTF
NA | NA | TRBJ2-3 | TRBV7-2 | TGTGCCAGCAGCTTAGCGGGCTCAGATACGCAGTATTTT | CASSLAGSDTQYF
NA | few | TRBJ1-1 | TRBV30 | TGTGCCTGGAGCGTTGGACAGCTGAACACTGAAGCTTTCTTT | CAWSVGQLNTEAFF
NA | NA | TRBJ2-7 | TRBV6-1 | TGTGCCAGCAGTCAGGGTTTCTTCTACGAGCAGTACTTC | CASSQGFFYEQYF
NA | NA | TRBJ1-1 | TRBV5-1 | TGCGCCAGCAGCTTGGGGAGACTGAACACTGAAGCTTTCTTT | CASSLGRLNTEAFF
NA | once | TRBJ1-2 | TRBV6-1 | TGTGCCAGCAGTGAAGAGGGAAGGTACTATGGCTACACCTTC | CASSEEGRYYGYTF
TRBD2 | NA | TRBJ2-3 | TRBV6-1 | TGTGCCAGCAGTCATAGCGGGGCTACGCAGTATTTT | CASSHSGATQYF
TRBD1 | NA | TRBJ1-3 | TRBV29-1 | TGCAGCGTGACAGGGGATGGAAACACCATATATTTT | CSVTGDGNTIYF
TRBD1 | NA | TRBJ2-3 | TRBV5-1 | TGCGCCAGCGGACGGACAGGGACAGATACGCAGTATTTT | CASGRTGTDTQYF
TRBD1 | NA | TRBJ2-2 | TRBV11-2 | TGTGCCAGCAGCTCGACTTCCGGGACAGGGTTGGTACGCGGGGAGCTGTTTTTT | CASSSTSGTGLVRGELFF
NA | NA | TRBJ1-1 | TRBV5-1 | TGCGCCAGCAGCCTCGGTGGGGCCACTGAAGCTTTCTTT | CASSLGGATEAFF
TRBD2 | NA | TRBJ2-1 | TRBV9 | TGTGCCAGCAGCGTTAGCGGGGGCTACAATGAGCAGTTCTTC | CASSVSGGYNEQFF
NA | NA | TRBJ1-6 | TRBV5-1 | TGCGCCAGCAGCTTGTTGTCCGGGTTGGAGTCACCCCTCCACTTT | CASSLLSGLESPLHF
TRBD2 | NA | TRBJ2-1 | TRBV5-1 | TGCGCCAGCAGCGTGGGAAGCGGGAGATATGAGCAGTTCTTC | CASSVGSGRYEQFF
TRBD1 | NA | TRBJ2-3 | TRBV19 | TGTGCCAGTAGTGCCCGACAGGGGGCCCTGGGCACAGATACGCAGTATTTT | CASSARQGALGTDTQYF
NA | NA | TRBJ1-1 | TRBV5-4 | TGTGCCAGCAGCTTGGAGTCACCCAACACTGAAGCTTTCTTT | CASSLESPNTEAFF
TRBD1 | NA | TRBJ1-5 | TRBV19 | TGTGCCAGTAGTACTACAGGGGTCAGCAATCAGCCCCAGCATTTT | CASSTTGVSNQPQHF
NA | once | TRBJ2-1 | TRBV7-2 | TGTGCCAGCAGCTTATTTCATGAGCAGTTCTTC | CASSLFHEQFF
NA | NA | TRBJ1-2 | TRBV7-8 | TGTGCCAGCAGCCAAGGGCCCCGCGGGCGGGATGGCTACACCTTC | CASSQGPRGRDGYTF
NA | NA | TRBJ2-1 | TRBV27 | TGTGCCAGCAGGGGTGGGGGGGGCTTTGGGTACAATGAGCAGTTCTTC | CASRGGGGFGYNEQFF
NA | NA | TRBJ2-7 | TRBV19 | TGTGCCAGTAGTAGAACAGGGCCGCAATCCTACGAGCAGTACTTC | CASSRTGPQSYEQYF
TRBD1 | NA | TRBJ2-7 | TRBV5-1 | TGCGCCAGCACCCGGACAGGGGTGTCCACCTACGAGCAGTACTTC | CASTRTGVSTYEQYF
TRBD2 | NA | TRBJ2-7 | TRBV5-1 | TGCGCCAGCAGCCCGGGCGGGAGTGCCTACGAGCAGTACTTC | CASSPGGSAYEQYF
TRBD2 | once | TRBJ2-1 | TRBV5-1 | TGCGCCAGCAGCTTGGTAACTAGCGGGGGCAATGAGCAGTTCTTC | CASSLVTSGGNEQFF
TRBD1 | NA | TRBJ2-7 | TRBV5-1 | TGCGCCAGCGCCGGACAGGGACCCTTAGCCTACGAGCAGTACTTC | CASAGQGPLAYEQYF
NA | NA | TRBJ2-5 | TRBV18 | TGTGCCAGCTCACCACCGAGTAGCCAAGAGACCCAGTACTTC | CASSPPSSQETQYF
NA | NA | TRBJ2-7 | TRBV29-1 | TGCAGCGCCGGACAGAGGACCTACGAGCAGTACTTC | CSAGQRTYEQYF
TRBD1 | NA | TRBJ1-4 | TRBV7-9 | TGTGCCAGCAGCCCCGGGACAGGGTTTGAAAAACTGTTTTTT | CASSPGTGFEKLFF
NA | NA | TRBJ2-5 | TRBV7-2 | TGTGCCAGCAGCTTCGGTCGGGGGAGCCAAGAGACCCAGTACTTC | CASSFGRGSQETQYF
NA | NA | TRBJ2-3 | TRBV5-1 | TGCGCCAGCAGCCTTGAGGGGGATACGCAGTATTTT | CASSLEGDTQYF
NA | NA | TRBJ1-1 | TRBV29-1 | TGCAGCGTTGCCTTTGGCGCGTCCACTGAAGCTTTCTTT | CSVAFGASTEAFF
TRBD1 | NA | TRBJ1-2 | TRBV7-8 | TGTGCCAGCAGCTTAAGGACAGGTCTTTATGGCTACACCTTC | CASSLRTGLYGYTF
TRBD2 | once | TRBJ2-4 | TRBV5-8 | TGTGCCAGCAGCCGGACTAGCGGGAGAAGCGGGCAAAACATTCAGTACTTC | CASSRTSGRSGQNIQYF
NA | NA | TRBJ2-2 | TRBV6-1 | TGTGCCAGCAGTAGGGGCCCCGACACCGGGGAGCTGTTTTTT | CASSRGPDTGELFF
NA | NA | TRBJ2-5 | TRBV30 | TGTGCCTGGAAACCTGGACAAGAGACCCAGTACTTC | CAWKPGQETQYF
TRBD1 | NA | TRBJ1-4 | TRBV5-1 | TGCGCCAGCAGCTACAGGGGTCTTCAGGAAAATGAAAAACTGTTTTTT | CASSYRGLQENEKLFF
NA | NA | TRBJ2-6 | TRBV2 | TGTGCCAGCACCAGGGTAGGGACTGGGGCCAACGTCCTGACTTTC | CASTRVGTGANVLTF
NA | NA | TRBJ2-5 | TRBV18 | TGTGCCAGCTCACCACTTACGGGGCGCCAAGAGACCCAGTACTTC | CASSPLTGRQETQYF
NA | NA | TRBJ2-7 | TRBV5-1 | TGCGCCAGCAGCTTGCCGGGACAGCGGGTAGTGGAGCAGTACTTC | CASSLPGQRVVEQYF
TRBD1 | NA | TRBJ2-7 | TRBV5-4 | TGTGCCAGCAGCTCCGGGACAGGGAGAAACGAGCAGTACTTC | CASSSGTGRNEQYF
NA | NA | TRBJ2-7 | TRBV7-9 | TGTGCCAGCAGCCCCGGTAATCAATACGAGCAGTACTTC | CASSPGNQYEQYF
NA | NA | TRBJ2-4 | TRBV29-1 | TGCAGCCCCCTACATTTACCACCAGGGACCAAAAACATTCAGTACTTC | CSPLHLPPGTKNIQYF
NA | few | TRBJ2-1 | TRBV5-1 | TGCGCCAGCAGCCTCCGGGATGAGCAGTTCTTC | CASSLRDEQFF
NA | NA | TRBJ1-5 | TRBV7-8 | TGTGCCAGCAGCTTAGCGCTCAGGGTCAATCAGCCCCAGCATTTT | CASSLALRVNQPQHF
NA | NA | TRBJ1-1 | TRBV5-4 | TGTGCCAGCAGCTTGGTCTGGGGAGTACAGACTGAAGCTTTCTTT | CASSLVWGVQTEAFF
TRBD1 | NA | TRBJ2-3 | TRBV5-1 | TGCGCCAGCAGCTTGGTAGGGGACAGGGTGGCAGATACGCAGTATTTT | CASSLVGDRVADTQYF
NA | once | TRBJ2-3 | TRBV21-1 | TGTGCCAGCAGCAATCCTAGCGCAGATACGCAGTATTTT | CASSNPSADTQYF